The rows below give T cell receptor beta chains drawn from one sample of a study of neurological immune-mediated disorders. Via MiXCR, TCRdb re-called the 5' RACE reads, giving one row per CDR3 protein. The sample shows approximately 41,000 distinct CDR3 sequences, roughly 15% of them seen only once. Sequencing was performed on CD4+ T cells from blood. The receptors come from a woman aged 55-69 years with HTLV-1-associated myelopathy (HAM/TSP). Both conserved end residues are trimmed from each CDR3. Fields, in order: J gene, V gene, CDR3 protein.

j_call: TRBJ2-4; v_call: TRBV5-5; cdr3_aa: ASSFIPNGENIQY
j_call: TRBJ2-3; v_call: TRBV5-1; cdr3_aa: ASSLGQDHYSSTDTQY
j_call: TRBJ2-7; v_call: TRBV24-1; cdr3_aa: ATSDLRSYEQY
j_call: TRBJ2-1; v_call: TRBV14; cdr3_aa: ASSQGEGGQLTYNEQF
j_call: TRBJ2-7; v_call: TRBV4-1; cdr3_aa: ASSQGTQGWGRDYEQY
j_call: TRBJ1-2; v_call: TRBV20-1; cdr3_aa: SATSPGTGSYGYT
j_call: TRBJ2-7; v_call: TRBV7-6; cdr3_aa: ASSLAGQEYEQY
j_call: TRBJ2-7; v_call: TRBV20-1; cdr3_aa: SAGIRGVSYEQY
j_call: TRBJ1-1; v_call: TRBV2; cdr3_aa: ASSETRDVYKAF
j_call: TRBJ2-7; v_call: TRBV29-1; cdr3_aa: SVLRDTGSYEQY
j_call: TRBJ2-7; v_call: TRBV20-1; cdr3_aa: SARGLATSYEQY
j_call: TRBJ1-1; v_call: TRBV7-2; cdr3_aa: ASSLRWAPNTEAF
j_call: TRBJ1-4; v_call: TRBV4-2; cdr3_aa: ASRQNGTGNEKLF
j_call: TRBJ2-1; v_call: TRBV6-6; cdr3_aa: ASSSQSTGGGNEQF
j_call: TRBJ2-2; v_call: TRBV3-1; cdr3_aa: ASQQGDNGELF
j_call: TRBJ1-6; v_call: TRBV6-6; cdr3_aa: ASSQAGTESSTLH
j_call: TRBJ1-2; v_call: TRBV30; cdr3_aa: AWSRRGQGAYGYT
j_call: TRBJ2-7; v_call: TRBV20-1; cdr3_aa: SARPSGGEQY
j_call: TRBJ1-2; v_call: TRBV5-6; cdr3_aa: ASSRSHDGPWGYT
j_call: TRBJ1-1; v_call: TRBV12-3/TRBV12-4; cdr3_aa: ASSWTGVTEAF
j_call: TRBJ2-5; v_call: TRBV3-1; cdr3_aa: ASSQVSGTHRTQY
j_call: TRBJ1-1; v_call: TRBV5-1; cdr3_aa: ASSRMTVNTEAF
j_call: TRBJ2-1; v_call: TRBV10-3; cdr3_aa: AISASSREQF
j_call: TRBJ2-5; v_call: TRBV7-9; cdr3_aa: ASGGQETQY
j_call: TRBJ1-6; v_call: TRBV9; cdr3_aa: ASSVEVSPVSLH
j_call: TRBJ2-5; v_call: TRBV2; cdr3_aa: ASSRRGETQY
j_call: TRBJ1-4; v_call: TRBV3-1; cdr3_aa: ASSHPLEKLF
j_call: TRBJ2-7; v_call: TRBV6-5; cdr3_aa: ASSRAAGAVAYEQY
j_call: TRBJ1-1; v_call: TRBV20-1; cdr3_aa: SARVRQLNTEAF
j_call: TRBJ1-2; v_call: TRBV18; cdr3_aa: ASSPPGGYGYT
j_call: TRBJ1-1; v_call: TRBV5-1; cdr3_aa: ASSEGGLNTEAF
j_call: TRBJ1-1; v_call: TRBV20-1; cdr3_aa: SAPGTLGNTEAF
j_call: TRBJ2-2; v_call: TRBV5-5; cdr3_aa: ASSQKGGYTGELF
j_call: TRBJ1-1; v_call: TRBV14; cdr3_aa: ASSHQYTEAF
j_call: TRBJ2-5; v_call: TRBV10-3; cdr3_aa: SSESGLAWAKTQY
j_call: TRBJ2-1; v_call: TRBV4-1; cdr3_aa: ASSQEMGRIDEQF
j_call: TRBJ2-2; v_call: TRBV3-1; cdr3_aa: ASSQVLLHGDTGELF
j_call: TRBJ2-7; v_call: TRBV5-1; cdr3_aa: ASSLGGQFGSTEQY
j_call: TRBJ2-3; v_call: TRBV12-3/TRBV12-4; cdr3_aa: ASTRGQLQDTQY
j_call: TRBJ2-1; v_call: TRBV20-1; cdr3_aa: SARKGSRSLNEQF